One and the same sample provided the 14 T cell receptor beta chains below, sequenced in a study of OX40 agonist ivuxolimab in advanced cancers. Measured with immunoSEQ multiplex PCR; TCRdb has only the in-frame clones, and not every one. The table has about 66,000 clones, 80% to 85% seen once. Here the sequenced sample was CD4+ or CD8+ T cells sorted from blood, taken in a trial of the OX40 agonist ivuxolimab. These TCRs come from an adult with an advanced solid tumor such as melanoma, head and neck, liver or kidney cancer.

The V and J genes are TRBV7-8 and TRBJ1-4, with 7 bases identical to TRBD1. V shed 4 bases and J 4 bases; nucleotides not matched to a gene: 3. CDR3 length equals 14 residues. CDR1 and CDR2 (germline): SGHVS, FQNEAQ. Here the CDR3 reads CASSSGQNNEKLFF. The CDR3 bases are TGTGCCAGCAGCTCGGGACAGAATAATGAAAAACTGTTTTTT.

J is TRBJ2-7 and V is TRBV4-2; 11 bases fit TRBD2. Germline CDR1 is LGHNA and CDR2 is YNFKEQ. This CDR3 has 18 residues. The V gene end was trimmed by 1 base and the J gene end by 4 bases; junction bases not matched to a gene: 12. The CDR3 loop is CASSQGSLAGGIGYEQYF. In nucleotides, the CDR3 is TGTGCCAGCAGCCAAGGCTCCCTAGCGGGAGGAATAGGGTACGAGCAGTACTTC.

This clone was observed a handful of times. The chain's CDR3 is CSANHGETQYF. The CDR3 DNA sequence: TGCAGTGCTAACCACGGGGAGACCCAGTACTTC. The chain carries TRBV20-1 and TRBJ2-5, with unresolved D. This CDR3 is 11 amino acids long. Trimming took 4 bases from V and 5 from J, leaving 8 bases between them. CDR1 is DFQATT, CDR2 SNEGSKA, per germline (reference sequence).

CDR3: CASSGAGTGTDTQYF. The CDR3 bases are TGTGCCAGCAGCGGCGCCGGGACAGGCACAGATACGCAGTATTTT. The V gene is TRBV5-4, the J gene TRBJ2-3, with 7 bases that match TRBD1. Germline CDR1 SGHNT, CDR2 YYREEE (reference sequence). This CDR3 contains 15 residues. V shed 4 bases and J 1 base; nucleotides not matched to a gene: 6.

CDR3 bases: TGTGCCAGCAGTTCCAGGAGCGGAAGTATCGAGCAGTACTTC. Amino acids: CASSSRSGSIEQYF. J is TRBJ2-7 and V is TRBV27; a possible D gene is TRBD2 (5 bases). The CDR3 runs to 14 residues. The germline CDR1 and CDR2 sequences are MNHEY and SMNVEV (reference sequence). Trimming stripped 4 bases from V and 6 bases from J, with 16 bases between.

Only one count was recorded for this clone. V is TRBV27 and J is TRBJ1-2; TRBD1 matches 9 bases. The V gene end was trimmed by 5 bases and the J gene end by 4 bases; junction bases not matched to a gene: 5. The CDR3 loop spans 14 amino acids. Germline V gene sequence: CDR1 MNHEY, CDR2 SMNVEV (reference sequence). The CDR3 is CASSTGGASYGYTF. The CDR3 DNA reads TGTGCCAGCAGTACAGGGGGCGCATCCTATGGCTACACCTTC.

V is TRBV2 and J is TRBJ1-1; 7 nucleotides line up with TRBD1. Germline V gene data show CDR1 as SNHLY and CDR2 as FYNNEI. V dropped 5 bases and J dropped 7; count of bases not matched to a gene: 7. The CDR3 loop spans 13 amino acids. The CDR3 DNA follows: TGTGCCAGCAGTCTAAAGCGGGACAGTGAAGCTTTCTTT. It is translated as CASSLKRDSEAFF.

This clone is a singleton in its sample. The chain uses TRBV21-1 and TRBJ1-5. TRBV21-1 is tagged as a pseudogene. The CDR3 is 15 residues long. CDR3 sequence (DNA): TGTGCCAGCAGCAAAGCGCTAGAAGTAATTCAGCCCCAGCATTTT. This codes for CASSKALEVIQPQHF.

The chain carries TRBV28 and TRBJ2-1, with a weak D call TRBD1 (6 bases). This CDR3 is 14 amino acids long. CDR1 and CDR2 from the germline V gene are MDHEN and SYDVKM. V was trimmed by 3 bases and J by 6 bases, leaving 12 bases between them. The CDR3 reads CASSLSSRGNEQFF. In nucleotides, the CDR3 is TGTGCCAGCAGTTTGTCCTCCAGGGGCAATGAGCAGTTCTTC.

The J gene is TRBJ1-2, the V gene TRBV10-3; 11 bases are a match to TRBD1. This CDR3 is 12 amino acids long. J was trimmed by 11 bases and V by 10 bases; bases with no gene match: 9. Germline assignment: CDR1 ENHRY and CDR2 SYGVKD. This CDR3 is CANSRDRGEYTF. CDR3 DNA: TGTGCCAATTCCCGGGACAGGGGGGAATACACCTTC.

This clone was counted between two and nine times. The same CDR3 is also encoded by other DNA sequences in this sample. J is TRBJ1-2 and V is TRBV5-1; TRBD1 is a possible D gene (5 bases). Germline assignment: CDR1 SGHRS and CDR2 YFSETQ. Trimming pared 4 bases from V and 5 bases from J, leaving 9 bases between. This CDR3 is built from 12 residues. The CDR3 loop reads CASSLDSYGYTF. For the CDR3, the DNA is TGCGCCAGCAGCCTAGACAGTTATGGCTACACCTTC.

This rearrangement joins TRBV11-2 to TRBJ2-2; 8 positions agree with TRBD1. Losses at the gene ends were 3 bases for V and 2 bases for J; bases not matched to a gene: 2. Per germline, CDR1 SGHAT and CDR2 FQNNGV. This CDR3 is built from 15 residues. This CDR3 is CASSLGQANTGELFF. The CDR3 DNA reads as TGTGCCAGCAGCTTGGGACAGGCTAACACCGGGGAGCTGTTTTTT.

The gene calls are TRBV6-5 and TRBJ2-7; TRBD1 matches 10 bases. V lost 6 bases and J lost 1; bases outside the gene matches: 6. Germline assignment: CDR1 MNHEY and CDR2 SVGAGI. The CDR3 length is 15 residues. This CDR3 reads CASSKGQGKSYEQYF. The CDR3 coding sequence is TGTGCCAGCAGCAAGGGACAGGGGAAGTCCTACGAGCAGTACTTC.

The chain joins TRBV11-2 to TRBJ2-3, with no clear D. The V gene's germline CDR1 is SGHAT and CDR2 FQNNGV. The V end was cut by 3 bases, the J end by 0 bases, with 13 bases between. CDR3 length: 16 residues. CDR3 region: CASSFLPGRSTDTQYF. CDR3 DNA: TGTGCCAGCAGCTTTTTACCGGGCCGTAGCACAGATACGCAGTATTTT.